The 19 T cell receptor beta chains listed next were all sequenced from one sample in a study of shared clonotypes between healthy human individuals. Measured with immunoSEQ multiplex PCR; TCRdb has only the in-frame clones, and not every one. The table has about 2,200,000 clones, 90% to 95% seen once; the top ten hold 1.5% to 2%. CD45RO-negative cells were positively selected for CCR7, leaving out terminally differentiated effector memory CD45RA+ cells. The material sequenced was naive CD8+ T cells from PBMCs. These receptors were obtained from a man between 18 and 35 years old in good health. Some clones in this sample may be carry-over from other donors' samples.

The rearrangement uses TRBV27 and TRBJ1-5; possibly TRBD1 for D (5 bases). This CDR3 has 15 residues. Per the germline V gene, CDR1 is MNHEY and CDR2 is SMNVEV (reference sequence). V lost 3 bases, J lost 1 base, and 10 bases lay in between. The CDR3 protein is CASSFSGRSNQPQHF. CDR3 DNA: TGTGCCAGCAGTTTTTCAGGGCGAAGCAATCAGCCCCAGCATTTT.

V and J are TRBV28 and TRBJ1-2; D ambiguous. This CDR3 spans 16 amino acids. Germline assignment: CDR1 MDHEN and CDR2 SYDVKM. V gave up 2 bases and J gave up 5 bases, with 18 bases separating them. The DNA for the CDR3 is TGTGCCAGCAGTTTACTCCAGGCCCCAACCTTATATGGCTACACCTTC. This gives the protein CASSLLQAPTLYGYTF.

The chain links TRBV7-9 to TRBJ2-7, with D uncertain. V was shortened by 4 bases and J by 5 bases, with 9 bases between the two germline ends. Germline-derived CDR1 and CDR2 are SEHNR and FQNEAQ (reference sequence). The CDR3 has 12 residues. The CDR3 DNA sequence: TGTGCCAGCAGCTCTCAATATAACGAGCAGTACTTC. Translating gives CASSSQYNEQYF. The variable domain in full, with the rest retrieved from reference TRBV7-9 and TRBJ2-7, is DTGVSQNPRHKITKRGQNVTFRCDPISEHNRLYWYRQTLGQGPEFLTYFQNEAQLEKSRLLSDRFSAERPKGSFSTLEIQRTEQGDSAMYLCASSSQYNEQYFGPGTRLTVT.

The chain recombines TRBV6-6 with TRBJ2-7, with a tentative D call TRBD1 (8 bases). The CDR3 is 13 amino acids. Trimming cost V 9 bases and J 3 bases, with 15 bases left between them. The germline gives CDR1 MNHNY, CDR2 SVGAGI (reference sequence). CDR3 in DNA: TGTGCCAGTTACAGGGGGGGTATCTACGAGCAGTACTTC. Amino acids: CASYRGGIYEQYF.

About this clone: The same CDR3 can be traced to other DNA sequences in this sample. This chain connects TRBV5-6 to TRBJ2-5; TRBD1 agrees at 7 bases. The length of the CDR3 is 14 residues. Germline CDR1 and CDR2: SGHDT and YYEEEE. After removal of 2 bases from V and 4 bases from J, the junction contained 5 bases not matched to a gene. Here the CDR3 DNA reads TGTGCCAGCAGCTTCCGGGACAGAGGAGAGACCCAGTACTTC. It encodes CASSFRDRGETQYF.

The V and J genes are TRBV7-8 and TRBJ2-1; D is unclear. The CDR3 is 11 residues long. CDR1 and CDR2 from the germline V gene are SGHVS and FQNEAQ. V was pared by 4 bases and J by 6 bases, with 4 bases between. In DNA, the CDR3 is TGTGCCAGCAGCTCCCCCAATGAGCAGTTCTTC. Protein product: CASSSPNEQFF.

The gene calls are TRBV27 and TRBJ2-7, with 7 bases identical to TRBD2. This CDR3 spans 15 amino acids. Looked up from germline, CDR1 is MNHEY and CDR2 is SMNVEV (reference sequence). Trimming removed 3 bases from V and 3 bases from J; junction bases left unmatched: 8. CDR3 region: CASSFGLAELYEQYF. CDR3 in DNA: TGTGCCAGCAGTTTTGGCCTAGCGGAACTCTACGAGCAGTACTTC.

The chain couples TRBV10-3 to TRBJ1-2; D is possibly TRBD1 (5 bases). Trimming removed 6 bases at V and 5 bases at J, with 16 bases between. Germline V gene lookup returns CDR1 ENHRY and CDR2 SYGVKD. The CDR3 has 14 residues. In DNA form, the CDR3 reads TGTGCCATCAGGGCCCCGGGACCTTTATATGGCTACACCTTC. Amino acid sequence: CAIRAPGPLYGYTF.

The gene calls are TRBV11-2 and TRBJ1-1, with 8 bases lining up with TRBD1. The germline V gene has CDR1 SGHAT and CDR2 FQNNGV. The CDR3 has 15 residues. Unmatched junction bases numbered 7, after V lost 5 bases and J lost 2 bases. DNA of the CDR3: TGTGCCAGCAGCACACGGACAGGGCCCAACACTGAAGCTTTCTTT. Encoded protein: CASSTRTGPNTEAFF.

The chain recombines TRBV4-2 with TRBJ2-2, with TRBD2 matching 10 bases. The CDR3 totals 19 residues. Trimming removed 4 bases from V and 5 bases from J; junction bases left unmatched: 16. The germline V gene has CDR1 LGHNA and CDR2 YNFKEQ. This CDR3 reads CASSRKSGLAVGGTGELFF. The CDR3, as DNA: TGTGCCAGCAGCCGCAAGTCCGGACTAGCGGTTGGGGGAACCGGGGAGCTGTTTTTT.

There are a few counts of this clone. The chain is built from TRBV27 and TRBJ1-5; 9 bases match TRBD1. With 5 bases clipped from V and 2 bases from J, the junction kept 10 bases outside the gene matches. The CDR3 runs 17 residues. Germline CDR1 MNHEY, CDR2 SMNVEV (reference sequence). The CDR3 reads CASSTGTGSSRNQPQHF. The CDR3 nucleotides are TGTGCCAGCAGTACCGGGACAGGGAGTTCCCGCAATCAGCCCCAGCATTTT.

CDR3: CAWSNRGVYEQYF. DNA of the CDR3: TGTGCCTGGAGTAACAGGGGGGTCTACGAGCAGTACTTC. V gene TRBV30 combines with J gene TRBJ2-7, with 8 bases that match TRBD1. The CDR3 spans 13 residues. V gave up 2 bases and J gave up 3 bases; unmatched junction bases: 3. CDR1 and CDR2 from the germline V gene are GTSNPN and SVGIG (reference sequence).

The chain employs TRBV5-6 and TRBJ2-7; D unresolved. The CDR3 length is 13 residues. CDR1 is SGHDT, CDR2 YYEEEE, per germline. The ends were cut back, 1 base at V and 3 bases at J, with 8 bases in the middle. The CDR3 loop is CASSLLSHYEQYF. In DNA form, the CDR3 reads TGTGCCAGCAGCTTGCTCAGCCACTACGAGCAGTACTTC.

This clone was seen once. The chain recombines TRBV19 with TRBJ2-1, with 8 bases lining up with TRBD2. The germline CDR1 and CDR2 sequences are LNHDA and SQIVND (reference sequence). The CDR3 sequence is 14 residues long. The ends lost 5 bases at V and 4 bases at J; junction bases unmatched: 4. CDR3 loop: CASSVSGSYNEQFF. CDR3 DNA sequence: TGTGCCAGTAGTGTAAGCGGGAGTTACAATGAGCAGTTCTTC.

The chain links TRBV9 to TRBJ2-1; D is possibly TRBD2 (5 bases). Germline-derived CDR1 and CDR2 are SGDLS and YYNGEE. V was trimmed by 3 bases and J by 0 bases, leaving 10 bases between them. The CDR3 is made up of 15 amino acids. In DNA, the CDR3 is TGTGCCAGCAGCGGGGTGGGGAGCTCCTACAATGAGCAGTTCTTC. It yields the protein CASSGVGSSYNEQFF. The variable domain in full, with the rest retrieved from reference TRBV9 and TRBJ2-1, is DSGVTQTPKHLITATGQRVTLRCSPRSGDLSVYWYQQSLDQGLQFLIQYYNGEERAKGNILERFSAQQFPDLHSELNLSSLELGDSALYFCASSGVGSSYNEQFFGPGTRLTVL.

This chain uses TRBV9 with TRBJ2-7; the D is unclear. The length of the CDR3 is 15 residues. The V and J ends lost 0 bases and 2 bases respectively, with 12 bases between them. The germline V gene has CDR1 SGDLS and CDR2 YYNGEE. CDR3 loop: CASSVGSSWTYEQYF. The CDR3 DNA reads as TGTGCCAGCAGCGTAGGGAGCTCTTGGACCTACGAGCAGTACTTC.

The chain uses TRBV5-1 and TRBJ2-7; D may be TRBD2 (7 bases). Germline CDR1 and CDR2: SGHRS and YFSETQ. The V end was cut by 4 bases, the J end by 2 bases, with 16 bases between. This CDR3 comprises 15 residues. Here the CDR3 reads CASSVFGGHTYEQYF. CDR3 DNA: TGCGCCAGCAGCGTCTTCGGGGGGCACACCTACGAGCAGTACTTC.

V gene TRBV30 combines with J gene TRBJ1-2, with no clear D. In germline, CDR1 is GTSNPN, CDR2 SVGIG (reference sequence). The CDR3 is 11 residues long. The V and J ends lost 5 bases and 8 bases respectively, with 12 bases between them. The CDR3 loop is CAWQDLRGYTF. The CDR3 nucleotides are TGTGCCTGGCAGGATCTGAGAGGCTACACCTTC.

This clone was found once. The chain links TRBV6-5 to TRBJ2-5; 7 bases map to TRBD1. Germline CDR1 is MNHEY and CDR2 is SVGAGI. V shed 2 bases and J 3 bases; nucleotides not matched to a gene: 3. There are 14 residues in the CDR3. The CDR3 reads CASSYGGTEETQYF. In nucleotides, the CDR3 is TGTGCCAGCAGTTACGGTGGGACAGAAGAGACCCAGTACTTC.